This T cell receptor beta chain was obtained from a study of metastatic and nonmetastatic thyroid tumors. Via MiXCR, TCRdb re-called the PCR reads. This table holds 36,000 or so clones, around a third found once. This clone turned up a few times. The CDR3 end shows no conserved phenylalanine or tryptophan, and so a read error is likely. V was trimmed by 5 bases and J by 0 bases, leaving 13 bases between them. The CDR3 contains 15 residues. Germline V lookup: CDR1 MNHNS, CDR2 SASEGT. Thyroid surgery was performed in patients who had received no treatment beforehand. This TCR came from a female donor with papillary thyroid cancer or a benign thyroid nodule (not recorded which). Some clones in this sample may be carry-over from other donors' samples. The source material was tumor tissue. The rearrangement uses TRBV6-1 and TRBJ1-2, with D perhaps matching TRBD1 (5 bases). The CDR3 region has the DNA TGTGCCAGCAGTATGACAGTCTCAGCTAACTATGGCTACACCTAC. It yields the protein CASSMTVSANYGYTY.